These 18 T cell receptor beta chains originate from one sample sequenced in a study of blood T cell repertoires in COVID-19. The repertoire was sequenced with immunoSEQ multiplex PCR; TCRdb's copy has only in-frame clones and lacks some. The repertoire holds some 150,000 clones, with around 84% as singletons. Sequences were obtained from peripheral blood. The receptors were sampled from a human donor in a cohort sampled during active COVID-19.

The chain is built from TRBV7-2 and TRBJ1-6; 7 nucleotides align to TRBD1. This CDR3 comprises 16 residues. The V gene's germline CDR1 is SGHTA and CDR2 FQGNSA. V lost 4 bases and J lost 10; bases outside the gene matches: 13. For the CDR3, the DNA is TGTGCCAGCAGCTCCACCCGAGGAGGGGGCTGGTCACCCCTCCACTTT. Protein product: CASSSTRGGGWSPLHF.

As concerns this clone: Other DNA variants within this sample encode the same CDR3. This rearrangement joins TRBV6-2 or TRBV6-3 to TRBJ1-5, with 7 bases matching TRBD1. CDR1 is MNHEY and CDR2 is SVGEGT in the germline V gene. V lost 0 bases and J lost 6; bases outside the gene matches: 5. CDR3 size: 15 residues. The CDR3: CASSYSGGAGQPQHF. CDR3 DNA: TGTGCCAGCAGTTACTCAGGGGGCGCGGGTCAGCCCCAGCATTTT.

The CDR3 reads CASSPRGNQPQHF. The DNA for the CDR3 is TGTGCCAGCTCACCGCGAGGGAATCAGCCCCAGCATTTT. V usage is TRBV18 and J usage is TRBJ1-5; D unclear. Trimming removed 3 bases from V and 4 bases from J, with 7 bases in between. Germline V gene sequence: CDR1 KGHSH, CDR2 LQKENI. This CDR3 comprises 13 residues.

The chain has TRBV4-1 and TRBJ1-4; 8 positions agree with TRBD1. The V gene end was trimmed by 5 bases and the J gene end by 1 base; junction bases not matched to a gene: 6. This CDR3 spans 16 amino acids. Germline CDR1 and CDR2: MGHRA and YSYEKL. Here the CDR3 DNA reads TGCGCCAGCAGCTTACGACAGGGGCTAACTAATGAAAAACTGTTTTTT. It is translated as CASSLRQGLTNEKLFF.

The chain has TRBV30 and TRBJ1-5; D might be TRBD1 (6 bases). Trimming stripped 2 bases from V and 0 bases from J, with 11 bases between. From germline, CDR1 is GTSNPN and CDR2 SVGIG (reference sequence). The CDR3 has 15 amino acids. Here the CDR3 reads CAWSRTAYSNQPQHF. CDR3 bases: TGTGCCTGGAGTCGGACAGCCTATAGCAATCAGCCCCAGCATTTT.

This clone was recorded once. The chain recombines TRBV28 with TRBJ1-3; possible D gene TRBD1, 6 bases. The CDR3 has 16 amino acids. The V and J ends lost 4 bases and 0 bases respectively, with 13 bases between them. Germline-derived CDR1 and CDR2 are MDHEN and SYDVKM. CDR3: CASSSSGTFSGNTIYF. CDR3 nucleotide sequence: TGTGCCAGCAGTTCATCCGGGACATTCTCTGGAAACACCATATATTTT.

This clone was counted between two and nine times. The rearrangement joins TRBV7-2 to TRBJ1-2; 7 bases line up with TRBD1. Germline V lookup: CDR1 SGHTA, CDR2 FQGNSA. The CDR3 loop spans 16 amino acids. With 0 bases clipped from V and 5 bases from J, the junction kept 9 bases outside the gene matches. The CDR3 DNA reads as TGTGCCAGCAGCTTAGCGTTTGGGCAGGGGGGTTATGGCTACACCTTC. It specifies CASSLAFGQGGYGYTF.

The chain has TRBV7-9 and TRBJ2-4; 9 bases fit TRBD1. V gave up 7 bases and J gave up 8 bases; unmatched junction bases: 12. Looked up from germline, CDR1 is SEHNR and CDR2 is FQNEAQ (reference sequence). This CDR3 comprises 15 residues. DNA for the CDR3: TGTGCCAGCACCTCCGGGACAGGGAAAAAGTACATTCAGTACTTC. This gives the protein CASTSGTGKKYIQYF.

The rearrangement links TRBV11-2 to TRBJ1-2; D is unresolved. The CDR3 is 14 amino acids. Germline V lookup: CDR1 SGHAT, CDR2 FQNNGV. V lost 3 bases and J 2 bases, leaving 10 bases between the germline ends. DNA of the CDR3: TGTGCCAGCAGCTTCTCTCCCCAGAACTATGGCTACACCTTC. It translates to CASSFSPQNYGYTF.

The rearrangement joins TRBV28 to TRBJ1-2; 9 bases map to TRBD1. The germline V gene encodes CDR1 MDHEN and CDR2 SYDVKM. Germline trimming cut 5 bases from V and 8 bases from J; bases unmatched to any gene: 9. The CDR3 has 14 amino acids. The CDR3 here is CASSATGQGGGYTF. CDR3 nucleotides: TGTGCCAGCAGTGCCACGGGACAGGGTGGCGGCTACACCTTC.

CDR3 nucleotides: TGTGCCACCAGCAGGGGACAGGGTGGGAGAGTTGAGCAGTTCTTC. Translation: CATSRGQGGRVEQFF. V usage is TRBV15 and J usage is TRBJ2-1; 9 nucleotides match TRBD1. CDR1 is LNHNV and CDR2 is YYDKDF in the germline V gene (reference sequence). This CDR3 contains 15 residues. J lost 9 bases, V lost 3 bases, and 9 bases had no gene match. The variable domain in full, completed from reference TRBV15 and TRBJ2-1, reads DAMVIQNPRYQVTQFGKPVTLSCSQTLNHNVMYWYQQKSSQAPKLLFHYYDKDFNNEADTPDNFQSRRPNTSFCFLDIRSPGLGDTAMYLCATSRGQGGRVEQFFGPGTRLTVL.

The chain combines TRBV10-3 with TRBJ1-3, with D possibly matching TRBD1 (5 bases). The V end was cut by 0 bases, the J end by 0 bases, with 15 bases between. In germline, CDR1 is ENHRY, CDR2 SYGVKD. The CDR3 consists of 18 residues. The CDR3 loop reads CAISESGTIGGSGNTIYF. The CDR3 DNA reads TGTGCCATCAGTGAGTCGGGCACCATCGGGGGCTCTGGAAACACCATATATTTT.

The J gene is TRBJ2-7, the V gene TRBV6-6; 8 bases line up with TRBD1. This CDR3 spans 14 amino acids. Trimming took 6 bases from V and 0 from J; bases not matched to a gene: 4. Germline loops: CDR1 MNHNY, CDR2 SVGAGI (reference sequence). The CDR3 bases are TGTGCCAGCAGAGGACAGGGAAACTCCTACGAGCAGTACTTC. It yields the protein CASRGQGNSYEQYF.

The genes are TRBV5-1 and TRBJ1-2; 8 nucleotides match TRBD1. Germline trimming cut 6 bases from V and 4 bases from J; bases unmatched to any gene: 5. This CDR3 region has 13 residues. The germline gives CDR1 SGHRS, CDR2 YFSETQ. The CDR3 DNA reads TGCGCCAGCAAGGGACAGGAAACCTATGGCTACACCTTC. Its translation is CASKGQETYGYTF.

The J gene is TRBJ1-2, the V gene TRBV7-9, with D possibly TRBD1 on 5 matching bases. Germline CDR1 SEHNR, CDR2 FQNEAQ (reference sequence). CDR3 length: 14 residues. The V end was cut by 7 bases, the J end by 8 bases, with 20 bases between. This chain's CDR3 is CASTLMYLGGGYTF. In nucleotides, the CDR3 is TGTGCCAGCACCCTCATGTATTTGGGGGGAGGCTACACCTTC.

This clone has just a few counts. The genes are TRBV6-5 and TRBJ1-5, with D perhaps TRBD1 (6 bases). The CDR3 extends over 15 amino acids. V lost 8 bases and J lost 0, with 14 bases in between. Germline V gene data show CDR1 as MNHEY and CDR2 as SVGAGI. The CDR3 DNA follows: TGTGCCAGCCGCTCACAGGGTTATAGCAATCAGCCCCAGCATTTT. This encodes CASRSQGYSNQPQHF.

The chain's CDR3 is CASSQSPYQANYGYTF. The CDR3 region has the DNA TGCGCCAGCAGCCAGTCACCTTATCAGGCTAACTATGGCTACACCTTC. V gene TRBV4-1 combines with J gene TRBJ1-2; unclear D gene. The V gene lost 3 bases and the J gene lost 0 bases, with 14 bases spanning the gap. This CDR3 spans 16 amino acids. Germline V CDR1 and CDR2: MGHRA, YSYEKL.

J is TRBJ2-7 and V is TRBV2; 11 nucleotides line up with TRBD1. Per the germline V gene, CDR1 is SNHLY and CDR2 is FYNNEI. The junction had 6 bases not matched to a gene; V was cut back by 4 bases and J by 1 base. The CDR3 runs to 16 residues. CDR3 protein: CASSGQGTGGSYEQYF. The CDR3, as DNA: TGTGCCAGCAGTGGTCAGGGGACAGGGGGATCCTACGAGCAGTACTTC.